This T cell receptor beta chain was found in a study of post-analysis software for immune sequencing data. Across the whole study: Recorded subtypes: relapsing-remitting, secondary progressive, progressive-relapsing; some patients unannotated. Study-level results: Under the F measure, samples that were prepared in one batch clustered strongly together. Among multiple sclerosis patients, normalized Chao1 diversity was significantly below that of controls.

Prepared TCR beta cDNA libraries contained unique molecular identifiers. Some 500,000 cDNA molecules were recovered from an input of about 0.95 to 11 million T cells. TCRdb recomputed calls from the PCR reads with MiXCR, one row per CDR3 protein. The sample lists around 770,000 distinct CDR3 sequences, around 45% seen once, with roughly 4.9% in the top ten. With regard to this clonotype: Its antigen remains unknown.

The specimen was blood. This clonotype originated in a girl aged 10 to 17 with multiple sclerosis.

The CDR3 is CASSPRDGADYEQYF. In nucleotides, the CDR3 is TGCGCCAGCAGCCCTCGGGATGGGGCGGACTACGAGCAGTACTTC. The gene calls are TRBV4-1 and TRBJ2-7, with D perhaps given as TRBD1 or TRBD2 (5 bases each). Looked up from germline, CDR1 is MGHRA and CDR2 is YSYEKL. This CDR3 is built from 15 residues. Trimming cost V 4 bases and J 3 bases, with 16 bases left between them.